This T cell receptor (beta chain) emerged from a study of Tregs in tolerant kidney transplant recipients. Sequencing used immunoSEQ multiplex PCR; TCRdb keeps in-frame clones, though not all of them. The sample contains around 50,000 clones, 89% of which appear only once. Broader study findings: Findings come from small patient numbers and require larger validation. For some patients, primers changed over time, blocking nucleotide-level comparison. In tolerant patients, donor-specific Tregs outgrew total Tregs, suggesting antigen-driven expansion.

Related graft donors supplied nonmyeloablative bone marrow transplants, and mixed chimerism was transient. Unstimulated regulatory T cells (CD4+CD25+CD127-), CD4+CD25- non-regulatory cells, CD4 and CD8 cells were FACS-sorted from thawed PBMCs. About this clone: The antigen remains undetermined.

The origin of this receptor is a human patient who received a combined kidney and bone marrow transplant. Among the T cells, some may be from the graft donor. The sequenced sample was CD8+ T cells from blood (PBMCs), obtained 12 months after the transplant.

CDR3 nucleotide sequence: TGTGCCAGCAGCTTGAAACCCTTGATGGACAGATCTAACTATGGCTACACCTTC. This translates into CASSLKPLMDRSNYGYTF. The chain uses TRBV7-9 and TRBJ1-2; perhaps TRBD1 as D (6 bases). The CDR3 extends over 18 amino acids. Germline V gene sequence: CDR1 SEHNR, CDR2 FQNEAQ (reference sequence). Deletions cut 3 bases from V and 0 bases from J, with 20 bases between.